The rows below give T cell receptor beta chains drawn from one sample of a study of T cell responses to AZD1222 COVID-19 vaccine. Profiling relied on immunoSEQ multiplex PCR, and the TCRdb table lists in-frame clones only, not all of them. The data hold about 120,000 clones, with approximately 90% observed a single time. The material sequenced was peripheral blood, taken on day 0 of AZD1222 vaccination. The receptors stem from an adult in good health. Each CDR3 is given with its conserved first and last residue. The D gene is left open where the match is weak. A row's size may be missing; if present it is once, few, many or a size class.

d_call clone_size j_call v_call cdr3_aa cdr3_nt
. once TRBJ2-1 TRBV5-1 CASSGDGVREEQFF TGCGCCAGCAGCGGGGACGGGGTCCGGGAAGAGCAGTTCTTC
. . TRBJ1-1 TRBV30 CAWSVASAEAFF TGTGCCTGGAGTGTAGCTTCGGCTGAAGCTTTCTTT
TRBD2 . TRBJ2-2 TRBV4-3 CASSQVILLAGVNTGELFF TGCGCCAGCAGCCAAGTTATATTACTAGCGGGTGTGAACACCGGGGAGCTGTTTTTT
. . TRBJ2-1 TRBV18 CASSSGIYGNEQFF TGTGCCAGCTCGTCAGGGATTTATGGGAATGAGCAGTTCTTC
TRBD1 . TRBJ1-5 TRBV16 CASSRDRGEQPQHF TGTGCCAGCAGCCGGGACAGGGGTGAACAGCCCCAGCATTTT
. few TRBJ1-6 TRBV27 CASSLGLYNSPLHF TGTGCCAGCAGTTTAGGTCTCTATAATTCACCCCTCCACTTT
TRBD2 . TRBJ2-7 TRBV28 CASRLSGRFSYEQYF TGTGCCAGCCGTCTTAGCGGGAGGTTCTCCTACGAGCAGTACTTC
. . TRBJ2-6 TRBV7-2 CASSQGLPSGANVLTF TGTGCCAGCAGTCAGGGGCTCCCCTCTGGGGCCAACGTCCTGACTTTC
TRBD2 . TRBJ2-1 TRBV5-1 CASSLPLAGGFSGSYNEQFF TGCGCCAGCAGCTTGCCGTTAGCGGGAGGGTTTTCAGGCTCCTACAATGAGCAGTTCTTC
TRBD1 . TRBJ1-5 TRBV20-1 CSARQGQPQHF TGCAGTGCCAGACAGGGTCAGCCCCAGCATTTT
TRBD2 . TRBJ2-7 TRBV9 CASSPISGLATSEQYF TGTGCCAGCAGCCCCATATCAGGACTAGCTACGAGCGAGCAGTACTTC
. . TRBJ1-3 TRBV28 CASVGGNTIYF TGTGCCAGCGTTGGGGGAAACACCATATATTTT
TRBD2 . TRBJ2-1 TRBV11-2 CASSRPSGGAYNEQFF TGTGCCAGCAGTCGCCCTAGCGGAGGAGCCTACAATGAGCAGTTCTTC
. . TRBJ1-1 TRBV6-5 CASRIEVMNTEAFF TGTGCCAGCAGAATCGAAGTCATGAACACTGAAGCTTTCTTT
. once TRBJ1-6 TRBV7-9 CASSLGTEGSPLHF TGTGCCAGCAGCTTAGGAACAGAGGGGTCACCCCTCCACTTT
TRBD2 . TRBJ2-2 TRBV25-1 CASLSGGGPRAGELFF TGTGCCAGCCTATCGGGGGGAGGGCCTCGGGCCGGGGAGCTGTTTTTT
TRBD2 . TRBJ2-1 TRBV6-2/TRBV6-3 CASSPAVGLAHYNEQFF TGTGCCAGCAGCCCGGCCGTGGGACTAGCGCATTACAATGAGCAGTTCTTC
. . TRBJ2-3 TRBV5-4 CASSKGPDTSTDTQYF TGTGCCAGCAGCAAGGGACCGGACACTAGCACAGATACGCAGTATTTT
TRBD2 . TRBJ2-4 TRBV2 CASSEGASGRDIQYF TGTGCCAGCAGTGAAGGGGCTAGCGGGAGGGACATTCAGTACTTC
. . TRBJ2-2 TRBV7-2 CASSWASVTGELFF TGTGCCAGCAGCTGGGCCTCTGTCACCGGGGAGCTGTTTTTT
TRBD2 . TRBJ2-1 TRBV19 CASSIPLAGAQNEQFF TGTGCCAGTAGCATCCCCCTAGCGGGAGCCCAAAATGAGCAGTTCTTC
. once TRBJ1-1 TRBV9 CASSVSPDLNTEAFF TGTGCCAGCAGCGTTTCCCCGGACTTGAACACTGAAGCTTTCTTT
. . TRBJ2-3 TRBV5-1 CASSFGKPTDTQYF TGCGCCAGCAGCTTTGGGAAGCCGACAGATACGCAGTATTTT
. few TRBJ1-2 TRBV10-2 CASSESSRSWGYTF TGCGCCAGCAGTGAGTCGTCCCGGTCTTGGGGCTACACCTTC
. . TRBJ2-2 TRBV3-1/TRBV3-2 CASSQASGELFF TGTGCCAGCAGCCAAGCGTCCGGGGAGCTGTTTTTT
. . TRBJ2-1 TRBV5-6 CASSYSATPRNEQFF TGTGCCAGCAGCTACTCCGCGACCCCTAGGAATGAGCAGTTCTTC
TRBD1 . TRBJ2-6 TRBV9 CASSQSQGVVANVLTF TGTGCCAGCAGTCAATCTCAGGGGGTGGTGGCCAACGTCCTGACTTTC
. . TRBJ1-4 TRBV7-2 CASSLAVRPGGEKLFF TGTGCCAGCAGCTTAGCGGTTCGGCCTGGGGGTGAAAAACTGTTTTTT
. . TRBJ2-7 TRBV7-9 CASSLSWGEQYF TGTGCCAGCAGCCTCTCGTGGGGCGAGCAGTACTTC
TRBD2 . TRBJ2-1 TRBV9 CASSVAAGVSYNEQFF TGTGCCAGCAGCGTAGCTGCGGGGGTTTCCTACAATGAGCAGTTCTTC
. . TRBJ2-7 TRBV11-2 CASRGGIGEQYF TGTGCCAGCCGCGGTGGAATAGGCGAGCAGTACTTC
. . TRBJ1-1 TRBV19 CASMPRKGRTEAFF TGTGCTAGTATGCCGAGGAAGGGGAGAACTGAAGCTTTCTTT
. . TRBJ1-2 TRBV28 CASSLGGFNYGYTF TGTGCCAGCAGTTTAGGAGGGTTCAACTATGGCTACACCTTC
. . TRBJ2-7 TRBV5-4 CASSPGQGRYEQYF TGTGCCAGCAGCCCTGGGCAGGGTAGGTACGAGCAGTACTTC
. . TRBJ1-4 TRBV19 CASSRPGGLGEKLFF TGTGCCAGTAGTAGACCCGGAGGGCTGGGTGAAAAACTGTTTTTT
. . TRBJ2-1 TRBV20-1 CSASTGVVPFF TGCAGTGCTAGCACGGGAGTAGTACCGTTCTTC
TRBD1 . TRBJ2-7 TRBV3-1/TRBV3-2 CASSPRQGALYEQYF TGTGCCAGCAGCCCCCGACAGGGGGCCCTCTACGAGCAGTACTTC
. once TRBJ1-2 TRBV28 CASSQITGFYGYTF TGTGCCAGCAGCCAAATTACAGGGTTTTATGGCTACACCTTC
. . TRBJ1-2 TRBV28 CASSLTGTYGYTF TGTGCCAGCAGTTTAACGGGCACCTATGGCTACACCTTC
. . TRBJ1-1 TRBV19 CASTTGLNTEAFF TGTGCCAGTACCACAGGGTTGAACACTGAAGCTTTCTTT
. . TRBJ1-4 TRBV25-1 CASSEHSEKLFF TGTGCCAGCAGTGAGCACAGTGAAAAACTGTTTTTT
TRBD1 . TRBJ1-1 TRBV7-2 CASSIQGANTEAFF TGTGCCAGCAGCATACAGGGGGCGAACACTGAAGCTTTCTTT
TRBD2 . TRBJ2-2 TRBV4-2 CASSQDTQRGSFGELFF TGTGCCAGCAGCCAAGATACCCAGCGGGGTAGTTTCGGGGAGCTGTTTTTT
TRBD2 . TRBJ2-4 TRBV28 CASSTGLAGGKAKNIQYF TGTGCCAGCAGTACGGGACTAGCGGGAGGGAAAGCCAAAAACATTCAGTACTTC
. few TRBJ2-1 TRBV7-2 CASSSRGGGAQQFF TGTGCCAGCAGCTCTAGGGGGGGAGGGGCCCAGCAGTTCTTC
. . TRBJ2-5 TRBV12-3/TRBV12-4 CASTLGSLETQYF TGTGCCAGCACACTGGGATCTCTCGAGACCCAGTACTTC
TRBD1 . TRBJ1-2 TRBV28 CASLGQGPLYGYTF TGTGCCAGCCTCGGACAGGGCCCTCTCTATGGCTACACCTTC
TRBD2 . TRBJ2-7 TRBV5-4 CASSLQGAGLAGEGPYF TGTGCCAGCAGCTTGCAAGGGGCAGGACTAGCGGGAGAGGGGCCGTACTTC
. . TRBJ2-1 TRBV3-1/TRBV3-2 CASSERGNNEQFF TGTGCCAGCAGCGAACGGGGGAACAATGAGCAGTTCTTC
. . TRBJ2-1 TRBV13 CASSFRDPQAGEQFF TGTGCCAGCAGCTTCCGGGACCCCCAGGCTGGAGAGCAGTTCTTC
. . TRBJ2-3 TRBV2 CASSEEVNTQYF TGTGCCAGCAGTGAGGAGGTGAATACGCAGTATTTT
. . TRBJ1-1 TRBV5-1 CATMNTEAFF TGCGCCACCATGAACACTGAAGCTTTCTTT
. . TRBJ1-1 TRBV6-1 CASSDEYRDTEAFF TGTGCCAGCAGTGATGAATACCGGGACACTGAAGCTTTCTTT
TRBD1 . TRBJ1-4 TRBV4-1 CASSQDRPTGLPEKLFF TGCGCCAGCAGCCAAGATCGACCGACAGGGCTCCCTGAAAAACTGTTTTTT
TRBD2 . TRBJ2-1 TRBV28 CASSIPGLADYNEQFF TGTGCCAGCAGTATCCCGGGACTAGCGGACTACAATGAGCAGTTCTTC
TRBD1 . TRBJ2-3 TRBV5-1 CASRGQVSTDTQYF TGCGCCAGCCGAGGACAGGTCAGCACAGATACGCAGTATTTT
. . TRBJ1-1 TRBV6-4 CASSDSDKNTEAFF TGTGCCAGCAGTGACTCGGACAAGAACACTGAAGCTTTCTTT